This TCR beta chain appears in the sequencing data of a study of STAT5B mutations in CD4+ large granular lymphocyte leukemia. This clone occurred once. The V gene lost 3 bases and the J gene lost 3 bases, with 12 bases spanning the gap. The CDR3 spans 15 residues. The germline V gene encodes CDR1 LNHDA and CDR2 SQIVND (reference sequence). Libraries were prepared by immunoSEQ multiplex PCR; TCRdb keeps only in-frame clonotypes and omits some of them. Found here are some 5,900 clones, over 75% of them singletons; the top ten hold approximately 58%. Sample: PBMCs. This receptor was taken from a man of 80 years or more with CD4+ T-cell large granular lymphocyte leukemia. The chain employs TRBV19 and TRBJ1-5; D call uncertain. The CDR3 bases are TGTGCCAGTAGTATTGCGGAGTCCTACAATCAGCCCCAGCATTTT. Translated, it gives CASSIAESYNQPQHF.